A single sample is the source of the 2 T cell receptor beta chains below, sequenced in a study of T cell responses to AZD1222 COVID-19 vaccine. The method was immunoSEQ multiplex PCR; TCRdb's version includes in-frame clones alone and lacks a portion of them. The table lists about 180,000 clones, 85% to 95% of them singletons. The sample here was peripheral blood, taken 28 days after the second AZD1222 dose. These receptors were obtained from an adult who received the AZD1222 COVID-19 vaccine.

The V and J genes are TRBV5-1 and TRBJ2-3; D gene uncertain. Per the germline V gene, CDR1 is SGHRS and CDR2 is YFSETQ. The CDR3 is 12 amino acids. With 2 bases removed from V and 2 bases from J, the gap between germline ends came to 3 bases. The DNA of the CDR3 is TGCGCCAGCAGCTTCTACACAGATACGCAGTATTTT. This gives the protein CASSFYTDTQYF.

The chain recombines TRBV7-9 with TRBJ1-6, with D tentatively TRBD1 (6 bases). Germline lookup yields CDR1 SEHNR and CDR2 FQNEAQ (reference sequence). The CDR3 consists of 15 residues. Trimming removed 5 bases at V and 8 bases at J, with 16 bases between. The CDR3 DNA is TGTGCCAGCAGCCCCCGAACAGGGTCGGATTCACCCCTCCACTTT. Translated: CASSPRTGSDSPLHF.